This T cell receptor (beta chain) was recovered during a study of blood T cell repertoires in COVID-19. Authors' methods: The assay estimated nucleated cells by amplifying reference gene primers. Using immunoSEQ multiplex PCR, the repertoire was profiled, and TCRdb retains in-frame clones only, with some absent. The V and J calls and clone size are taken from that table; D and trimming were inferred from the DNA. The profile shows 210,000 or so clones, about 90% of them singletons. The germline V gene encodes CDR1 MNHNS and CDR2 SASEGT. This CDR3 contains 16 residues. The V gene end was trimmed by 4 bases and the J gene end by 9 bases; junction bases not matched to a gene: 14.

The sequenced sample was peripheral blood. V gene TRBV6-1 combines with J gene TRBJ2-1; 8 bases fit TRBD1. The clonotype originates from a man aged 25-45 years with acute or convalescent COVID-19. The CDR3 is CASSGRTQGANSEQFF. The CDR3 DNA reads TGTGCCAGCAGTGGACGTACGCAGGGGGCAAATAGTGAGCAGTTCTTC.